The rows below give T cell receptor beta chains drawn from one sample of a study of patients and donors after allogeneic stem cell transplantation. TCRdb recomputed calls from the RT-PCR reads with MiXCR, one row per CDR3 protein. The sample carries 920,000 or so distinct CDR3 sequences, roughly 17% recorded once. The sequenced sample was blood, either unsorted or a sorted T cell fraction (not recorded which). These receptors were collected from a human donor who was either an allogeneic HSCT recipient or a stem cell or donor lymphocyte infusion donor (not recorded which). It is not recorded whose cells these are; they may come from a transplant donor. Each CDR3 is given with its conserved first and last residue. A D gene is named only where the DNA matches it firmly. Rows give clone size only sometimes, using once, few, many, or a class for an expanded clone.

j_call: TRBJ1-3; clone_size: NA; v_call: TRBV6-1; d_call: NA; cdr3_aa: CASSPSGTGGNTIYF; cdr3_nt: TGTGCCAGCAGTCCGTCCGGGACGGGTGGAAACACCATATATTTT
j_call: TRBJ1-5; clone_size: NA; v_call: TRBV6-1; d_call: TRBD1; cdr3_aa: CASTNPGQVNHQPQHF; cdr3_nt: TGTGCCAGCACTAACCCGGGACAGGTGAATCATCAGCCCCAGCATTTT
j_call: TRBJ2-2; clone_size: NA; v_call: TRBV11-3; d_call: NA; cdr3_aa: CASGEPRGRNTGELFF; cdr3_nt: TGTGCCAGCGGCGAACCAAGGGGCAGGAACACCGGGGAGCTGTTTTTT
j_call: TRBJ2-7; clone_size: NA; v_call: TRBV20-1; d_call: NA; cdr3_aa: CSAGRDLSSYEQYF; cdr3_nt: TGCAGTGCTGGACGGGACTTAAGCTCCTACGAGCAGTACTTC
j_call: TRBJ2-7; clone_size: NA; v_call: TRBV7-2; d_call: NA; cdr3_aa: CASIEEGGVFGYEQYF; cdr3_nt: TGTGCCAGCATCGAAGAAGGGGGAGTGTTCGGCTACGAGCAGTACTTC
j_call: TRBJ2-3; clone_size: NA; v_call: TRBV24-1; d_call: TRBD1; cdr3_aa: CATSGGRGDTQYF; cdr3_nt: TGTGCCACCAGTGGCGGCAGGGGGGATACGCAGTATTTT
j_call: TRBJ2-7; clone_size: few; v_call: TRBV2; d_call: TRBD2; cdr3_aa: CASTGTSGTYEQYF; cdr3_nt: TGTGCCAGCACCGGGACTAGCGGGACCTACGAGCAGTACTTC
j_call: TRBJ2-1; clone_size: few; v_call: TRBV20-1; d_call: TRBD2; cdr3_aa: CSAPRGRGDYNEQFF; cdr3_nt: TGCAGTGCTCCCCGGGGGCGGGGGGACTACAATGAGCAGTTCTTC
j_call: TRBJ2-5; clone_size: few; v_call: TRBV20-1; d_call: NA; cdr3_aa: CSARDRYQETQYF; cdr3_nt: TGCAGTGCTAGAGATCGGTACCAAGAGACCCAGTACTTC
j_call: TRBJ1-5; clone_size: few; v_call: TRBV24-1; d_call: NA; cdr3_aa: CATSDGTSNQPQHF; cdr3_nt: TGTGCCACCAGTGACGGGACTAGCAATCAGCCCCAGCATTTT
j_call: TRBJ2-2; clone_size: NA; v_call: TRBV20-1; d_call: NA; cdr3_aa: CSARRGELFF; cdr3_nt: TGCAGTGCCCGAAGGGGCGAGCTGTTTTTT
j_call: TRBJ2-2; clone_size: many; v_call: TRBV6-4; d_call: TRBD2; cdr3_aa: CASRSRGDTGELFF; cdr3_nt: TGTGCCAGCCGTTCACGGGGGGACACCGGGGAGCTGTTTTTT
j_call: TRBJ2-7; clone_size: NA; v_call: TRBV19; d_call: NA; cdr3_aa: CASSIDTGKYEQYF; cdr3_nt: TGTGCCAGTAGTATAGACACAGGGAAATACGAGCAGTACTTC
j_call: TRBJ2-3; clone_size: few; v_call: TRBV12-3/TRBV12-4; d_call: TRBD2; cdr3_aa: CASSPGTSGGSPDTQYF; cdr3_nt: TGTGCCAGCAGTCCTGGGACTAGCGGGGGTTCGCCAGATACGCAGTATTTT
j_call: TRBJ2-7; clone_size: NA; v_call: TRBV7-9; d_call: NA; cdr3_aa: CASSYSRRENEQYF; cdr3_nt: TGTGCCAGCAGCTACTCCAGGAGGGAGAACGAGCAGTACTTC
j_call: TRBJ1-5; clone_size: NA; v_call: TRBV27; d_call: NA; cdr3_aa: CASRDGVEGVQPQHF; cdr3_nt: TGTGCCAGCAGGGACGGGGTTGAAGGGGTTCAGCCCCAGCATTTT
j_call: TRBJ2-2; clone_size: NA; v_call: TRBV7-9; d_call: NA; cdr3_aa: CASSYRTALNTGELFF; cdr3_nt: TGTGCCAGCAGCTATCGGACAGCTTTAAACACCGGGGAGCTGTTTTTT
j_call: TRBJ1-1; clone_size: NA; v_call: TRBV20-1; d_call: NA; cdr3_aa: CSAREDSWEAFF; cdr3_nt: TGCAGTGCTAGAGAAGATAGCTGGGAAGCTTTCTTT
j_call: TRBJ2-7; clone_size: NA; v_call: TRBV9; d_call: TRBD2; cdr3_aa: CASSPARAGYEQYF; cdr3_nt: TGTGCCAGCAGTCCTGCGAGAGCGGGGTACGAGCAGTACTTC
j_call: TRBJ2-4; clone_size: NA; v_call: TRBV28; d_call: TRBD2; cdr3_aa: CASSLLAGGPEAKNIQYF; cdr3_nt: TGTGCCAGCAGTTTGCTAGCGGGAGGGCCTGAGGCCAAAAACATTCAGTACTTC
j_call: TRBJ1-1; clone_size: few; v_call: TRBV10-3; d_call: TRBD1; cdr3_aa: CAISAKTGMNTEAFF; cdr3_nt: TGTGCCATCAGTGCTAAGACAGGGATGAACACTGAAGCTTTCTTT
j_call: TRBJ1-5; clone_size: NA; v_call: TRBV20-1; d_call: NA; cdr3_aa: CSARDRQAYSNQPQHF; cdr3_nt: TGCAGTGCTAGAGATAGGCAGGCTTATAGCAATCAGCCCCAGCATTTT
j_call: TRBJ1-3; clone_size: NA; v_call: TRBV4-3; d_call: TRBD1; cdr3_aa: CASSPGTGDRISGNTIYF; cdr3_nt: TGCGCCAGCAGCCCCGGGACAGGGGACAGAATCTCTGGAAACACCATATATTTT
j_call: TRBJ1-4; clone_size: NA; v_call: TRBV5-1; d_call: NA; cdr3_aa: CASSLGRKVEKLFF; cdr3_nt: TGCGCCAGCAGCTTGGGCAGGAAGGTTGAAAAACTGTTTTTT
j_call: TRBJ1-1; clone_size: few; v_call: TRBV7-9; d_call: NA; cdr3_aa: CASSYPTGGNTEAFF; cdr3_nt: TGTGCCAGCAGCTACCCGACAGGCGGGAACACTGAAGCTTTCTTT
j_call: TRBJ2-1; clone_size: few; v_call: TRBV6-4; d_call: NA; cdr3_aa: CASSDSIGRVGRFNLNEQFF; cdr3_nt: TGTGCCAGCAGTGACTCCATTGGCAGGGTGGGGAGATTCAATTTGAATGAGCAGTTCTTC
j_call: TRBJ2-6; clone_size: NA; v_call: TRBV12-3/TRBV12-4; d_call: NA; cdr3_aa: CASSLPSLHSGANVLTF; cdr3_nt: TGTGCCAGCAGTTTACCCTCACTGCACTCTGGGGCCAACGTCCTGACTTTC
j_call: TRBJ2-5; clone_size: NA; v_call: TRBV12-3/TRBV12-4; d_call: TRBD2; cdr3_aa: CASKPTSGSQETQYF; cdr3_nt: TGTGCCAGTAAGCCGACTAGCGGATCCCAAGAGACCCAGTACTTC
j_call: TRBJ2-1; clone_size: NA; v_call: TRBV15; d_call: TRBD2; cdr3_aa: CATSNQRDSSYNEQFF; cdr3_nt: TGTGCCACCAGCAACCAGCGGGATAGCTCCTACAATGAGCAGTTCTTC
j_call: TRBJ1-1; clone_size: few; v_call: TRBV20-1; d_call: NA; cdr3_aa: CSAFLRAGMNTEAFF; cdr3_nt: TGCAGTGCTTTCCTTAGGGCGGGGATGAACACTGAAGCTTTCTTT
j_call: TRBJ2-2; clone_size: NA; v_call: TRBV30; d_call: NA; cdr3_aa: CAWTTRGTGELFF; cdr3_nt: TGTGCCTGGACGACCCGAGGGACCGGGGAGCTGTTTTTT
j_call: TRBJ2-3; clone_size: few; v_call: TRBV7-9; d_call: NA; cdr3_aa: CASSLVPGVSTDTQYF; cdr3_nt: TGTGCCAGCAGCCTGGTGCCGGGGGTGTCCACAGATACGCAGTATTTT
j_call: TRBJ1-1; clone_size: NA; v_call: TRBV30; d_call: NA; cdr3_aa: CAWNPRRDTEAFF; cdr3_nt: TGTGCCTGGAACCCGAGAAGGGACACTGAAGCTTTCTTT
j_call: TRBJ2-6; clone_size: few; v_call: TRBV4-2; d_call: TRBD2; cdr3_aa: CASSQDGTSGGTGWANVLTF; cdr3_nt: TGTGCCAGCAGCCAGGACGGGACTAGCGGGGGCACTGGCTGGGCCAACGTCCTGACTTTC
j_call: TRBJ1-4; clone_size: NA; v_call: TRBV7-2; d_call: NA; cdr3_aa: CASSLAAGTDEKLFF; cdr3_nt: TGTGCCAGCAGCTTAGCAGCTGGGACGGATGAAAAACTGTTTTTT
j_call: TRBJ1-1; clone_size: NA; v_call: TRBV24-1; d_call: NA; cdr3_aa: CATSDLLGGLNTEAFF; cdr3_nt: TGTGCCACCAGTGATTTGCTCGGGGGGCTGAACACTGAAGCTTTCTTT
j_call: TRBJ1-5; clone_size: few; v_call: TRBV3-1; d_call: NA; cdr3_aa: CASSQGGRGLKPQHF; cdr3_nt: TGTGCCAGCAGCCAAGGGGGTCGGGGCTTAAAGCCCCAGCATTTT
j_call: TRBJ1-4; clone_size: NA; v_call: TRBV27; d_call: TRBD1; cdr3_aa: CASSTSGTEKTFEKLFF; cdr3_nt: TGTGCCAGCAGCACATCCGGGACAGAAAAGACCTTTGAAAAACTGTTTTTT
j_call: TRBJ2-7; clone_size: many; v_call: TRBV6-5; d_call: TRBD1; cdr3_aa: CASSYSTGIYEQYF; cdr3_nt: TGTGCCAGCAGTTACTCGACAGGGATCTACGAGCAGTACTTC
j_call: TRBJ1-2; clone_size: NA; v_call: TRBV4-3; d_call: NA; cdr3_aa: CASSQLSAGAPIGYTF; cdr3_nt: TGCGCCAGCAGCCAATTATCGGCAGGAGCCCCTATTGGCTACACCTTC